The clone carrying this T cell receptor (beta chain) was detected once. Its antigen is as yet unknown. TCRdb's copy holds only in-frame clones and misses some; the assay was immunoSEQ multiplex PCR. The sample has 120,000 or so clones, 88% seen once; the top ten hold around 6.1%. Germline-derived CDR1 and CDR2 are SGHRS and YFSETQ. Between the trimmed V and J ends, which lost 3 bases and 6 bases, there was a span of 17 bases. The CDR3 consists of 15 residues. This record comes from a study of T cell responses to AZD1222 COVID-19 vaccine. Study at large: The study pooled second doses at about 4 or about 12 weeks. Study-level points and caveats: Nearly half of spike-specific TCRs reportedly target unmutated variant regions. Vaccination with two AZD1222 doses was followed by a rise in Spike-specific TCR breadth and depth. With dominance at 160-218 and 743-854, vaccine-associated CD4 TCRs spanned spike.

This chain links TRBV5-1 with TRBJ2-3; possible D gene TRBD1, 5 bases. The sample was peripheral blood, taken on day 0 of AZD1222 vaccination. This TCR derives from an adult in good health. Here the CDR3 reads CASSWGLVRVDTQYF. CDR3 in DNA: TGCGCCAGCAGCTGGGGCCTTGTCCGCGTGGATACGCAGTATTTT.